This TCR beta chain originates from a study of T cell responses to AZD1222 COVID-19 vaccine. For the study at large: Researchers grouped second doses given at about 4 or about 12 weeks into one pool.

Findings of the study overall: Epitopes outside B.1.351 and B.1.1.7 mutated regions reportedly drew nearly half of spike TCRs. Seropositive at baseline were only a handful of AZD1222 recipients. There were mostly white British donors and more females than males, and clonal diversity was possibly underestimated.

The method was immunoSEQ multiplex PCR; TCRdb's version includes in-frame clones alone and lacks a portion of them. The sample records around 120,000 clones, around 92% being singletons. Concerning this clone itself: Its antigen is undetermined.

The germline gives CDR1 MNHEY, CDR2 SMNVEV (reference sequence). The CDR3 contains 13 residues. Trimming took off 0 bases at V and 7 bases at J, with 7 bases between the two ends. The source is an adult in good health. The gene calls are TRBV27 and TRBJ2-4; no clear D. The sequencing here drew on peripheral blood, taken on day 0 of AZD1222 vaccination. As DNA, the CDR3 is TGTGCCAGCAGTTTATCACAGATGAACATTCAGTACTTC. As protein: CASSLSQMNIQYF.